The rows below give T cell receptor beta chains drawn from one sample of a study of blood T cell repertoires in COVID-19. The repertoire was sequenced with immunoSEQ multiplex PCR; TCRdb's copy has only in-frame clones and lacks some. The sample carries tens of thousands of clones, roughly 90% recorded once. The sample taken for sequencing was peripheral blood. These receptors originate from a human donor in a cohort sampled during active COVID-19. The CDR3 runs from the conserved cysteine through the conserved F or W. D genes are given only for firm matches. For some rows the clone size is stated as once, few or many, or as a class when expanded; others skip it.

CASSLDPVGGGYTF TGCGCCAGCAGCTTGGACCCGGTCGGTGGTGGCTACACCTTC TRBJ1-2 - - TRBV5-1
CASSSDTSSYNEQFF TGTGCCAGCAGTTCAGACACAAGCTCCTACAATGAGCAGTTCTTC TRBJ2-1 - - TRBV27
CASSLQGSTDTQYF TGTGCCAGCAGCTTACAGGGGAGCACAGATACGCAGTATTTT TRBJ2-3 - - TRBV7-9
CASSYGRVSNQPQHF TGTGCCAGCAGTTACGGGCGGGTCAGCAATCAGCCCCAGCATTTT TRBJ1-5 - - TRBV6-2/TRBV6-3
CASTEQGTNTEAFF TGTGCCAGCACCGAGCAGGGCACGAACACTGAAGCTTTCTTT TRBJ1-1 - - TRBV27
CASNPSGGANEQFF TGTGCCAGTAACCCTAGCGGGGGGGCCAATGAGCAGTTCTTC TRBJ2-1 - TRBD2 TRBV2
CAWVTGSSYEQYF TGTGCCTGGGTGACAGGGAGTTCCTACGAGCAGTACTTC TRBJ2-7 - TRBD1 TRBV30
CSALGPYYGYTF TGCAGCGCCCTAGGCCCGTACTATGGCTACACCTTC TRBJ1-2 - - TRBV29-1
CASRRDRGQTYEQYF TGTGCCAGCAGACGGGACAGGGGGCAAACCTACGAGCAGTACTTC TRBJ2-7 - TRBD1 TRBV6-5
CASSARTGPYGYTF TGTGCCAGCAGCGCCAGGACAGGACCCTATGGCTACACCTTC TRBJ1-2 - TRBD1 TRBV7-2
CASSSKTGMIGYGYTF TGTGCCAGCAGTTCAAAAACAGGGATGATTGGCTATGGCTACACCTTC TRBJ1-2 - - TRBV27
CASSESALKRQYF TGTGCCAGCAGTGAGTCAGCGCTGAAACGGCAGTACTTC TRBJ2-7 - - TRBV12-3/TRBV12-4
CASSFRGDGYTF TGTGCCAGCAGTTTTCGGGGAGATGGCTACACCTTC TRBJ1-2 - - TRBV6-5
CASSALVDTQYF TGTGCCAGCAGTGCACTAGTGGATACGCAGTATTTT TRBJ2-3 - - TRBV2
CASSPGQGDQPQHF TGCGCCAGCAGCCCCGGACAGGGGGATCAGCCCCAGCATTTT TRBJ1-5 - TRBD1 TRBV5-1
CASRRDRGGGLHGYTF TGTGCCAGCAGGAGAGACAGGGGAGGAGGGTTGCATGGCTACACCTTC TRBJ1-2 - TRBD1 TRBV2
CASSPRTENIQYF TGTGCCAGCTCACCCAGGACAGAAAACATTCAGTACTTC TRBJ2-4 - - TRBV18
CASSLDSNYGYTF TGTGCCAGCAGCCTTGACAGTAACTATGGCTACACCTTC TRBJ1-2 - - TRBV7-2
CASSNSGLPQHF TGTGCCAGCAGCAACAGTGGTCTGCCCCAGCATTTT TRBJ1-5 once - TRBV7-9
CATSSGIDRAYGYTF TGTGCCACCAGCAGCGGGATAGACAGGGCCTATGGCTACACCTTC TRBJ1-2 - TRBD1 TRBV15
CATSRDPAGELFF TGTGCCACCAGCAGAGATCCCGCCGGGGAGCTGTTTTTT TRBJ2-2 - - TRBV15
CASSTRQGTGRGYTF TGTGCCAGCAGCACCCGACAGGGTACGGGGAGAGGCTACACCTTC TRBJ1-2 - TRBD1 TRBV7-2
CASGPRQDGTGDHNEQFF TGTGCTAGTGGTCCCCGTCAGGATGGGACAGGGGACCACAATGAGCAGTTCTTC TRBJ2-1 - TRBD1 TRBV12-5
CASSSPLRTIYF TGTGCCAGCAGCTCTCCTCTTCGGACCATATATTTT TRBJ1-3 - - TRBV28
CASSFTRDRGGETQYF TGTGCCAGCAGCTTCACTAGGGACAGGGGAGGCGAGACCCAGTACTTC TRBJ2-5 - TRBD1 TRBV5-6
CASSLDSNSPLHF TGTGCCAGCAGCTTGGACAGTAATTCACCCCTCCACTTT TRBJ1-6 - - TRBV5-4
CASSSNRGLSYEQYF TGTGCCAGCAGCTCGAACAGGGGCCTCTCCTACGAGCAGTACTTC TRBJ2-7 - TRBD1 TRBV5-4
CASSVGLTADTQYF TGTGCCAGCAGCGTGGGGCTCACCGCAGATACGCAGTATTTT TRBJ2-3 - - TRBV7-2
CASSIAGGPYNEQFF TGTGCCAGCAGTATAGCGGGAGGGCCCTACAATGAGCAGTTCTTC TRBJ2-1 - TRBD2 TRBV6-2/TRBV6-3
CASNRDRANGYTF TGTGCCAGCAACCGGGACAGGGCGAATGGCTACACCTTC TRBJ1-2 - TRBD1 TRBV2
CASGLAGTDTQYF TGTGCCAGCGGCCTAGCGGGGACAGATACGCAGTATTTT TRBJ2-3 - TRBD2 TRBV12-3/TRBV12-4
CASSTDSPRGKLFF TGTGCCAGCAGCACGGACAGCCCAAGGGGAAAACTGTTTTTT TRBJ1-4 few - TRBV7-2
CASSLVTLSGEQYF TGTGCCAGCAGCTTAGTCACTTTAAGCGGCGAGCAGTACTTC TRBJ2-7 - - TRBV7-8
CASLLLGANVLTF TGTGCCAGCCTCCTCCTGGGGGCCAACGTCCTGACTTTC TRBJ2-6 - - TRBV12-3/TRBV12-4
CASSPGGGETQYF TGTGCCAGCAGCCCAGGGGGAGGCGAGACCCAGTACTTC TRBJ2-5 - - TRBV27
CASSFSGGDTDTQYF TGTGCCAGCAGCTTTAGCGGGGGAGACACAGATACGCAGTATTTT TRBJ2-3 - TRBD2 TRBV7-8
CASSQDRGGSGNTIYF TGTGCCAGCAGCCAAGATCGGGGAGGGTCGGGAAACACCATATATTTT TRBJ1-3 - - TRBV4-2
CASSPPADTQYF TGTGCCAGCAGCCCCCCGGCAGATACGCAGTATTTT TRBJ2-3 - - TRBV7-8
CASSLTGTDSPLHF TGTGCCAGCAGTCTCACAGGGACCGATTCACCCCTCCACTTT TRBJ1-6 - - TRBV27
CAVEGSSSSGNTIYF TGCGCGGTGGAGGGATCTTCGAGCTCTGGAAACACCATATATTTT TRBJ1-3 - - TRBV29-1
CASSESSGGSSYNEQFF TGTGCCAGCAGTGAATCTAGCGGGGGAAGCTCCTACAATGAGCAGTTCTTC TRBJ2-1 - TRBD2 TRBV2
CASSFGGIGKNIQYF TGTGCCAGCAGTTTTGGGGGGATAGGCAAAAACATTCAGTACTTC TRBJ2-4 - - TRBV6-2/TRBV6-3
CASKPGTGDNEQFF TGTGCCAGCAAACCCGGGACGGGGGACAATGAGCAGTTCTTC TRBJ2-1 - - TRBV5-4
CASRLELGGTNEQFF TGTGCCAGCAGATTAGAGTTGGGCGGGACGAATGAGCAGTTCTTC TRBJ2-1 - - TRBV11-2
CASRLGLNEQFF TGTGCCAGTAGATTGGGGCTGAATGAGCAGTTCTTC TRBJ2-1 once - TRBV19
CAWRGTGGPYEQYF TGTGCCTGGAGAGGAACGGGGGGGCCCTACGAGCAGTACTTC TRBJ2-7 - TRBD2 TRBV30
CAWSPSLSSGNTIYF TGTGCCTGGAGCCCCTCACTGTCCTCTGGAAACACCATATATTTT TRBJ1-3 - - TRBV30
CASSQADNHSPLHF TGCGCCAGCAGCCAAGCGGACAATCATTCACCCCTCCACTTT TRBJ1-6 - - TRBV4-3
CASSLSGTEGGEAFF TGCGCCAGCAGCTTGTCTGGCACAGAGGGAGGAGAAGCTTTCTTT TRBJ1-1 - - TRBV5-1
CASSQQGPKLINEQFF TGTGCCAGCAGTCAACAGGGCCCCAAACTAATCAATGAGCAGTTCTTC TRBJ2-1 - - TRBV2
CASTTTGDTEAFF TGTGCCAGCACCACGACAGGGGACACTGAAGCTTTCTTT TRBJ1-1 - TRBD1 TRBV6-6